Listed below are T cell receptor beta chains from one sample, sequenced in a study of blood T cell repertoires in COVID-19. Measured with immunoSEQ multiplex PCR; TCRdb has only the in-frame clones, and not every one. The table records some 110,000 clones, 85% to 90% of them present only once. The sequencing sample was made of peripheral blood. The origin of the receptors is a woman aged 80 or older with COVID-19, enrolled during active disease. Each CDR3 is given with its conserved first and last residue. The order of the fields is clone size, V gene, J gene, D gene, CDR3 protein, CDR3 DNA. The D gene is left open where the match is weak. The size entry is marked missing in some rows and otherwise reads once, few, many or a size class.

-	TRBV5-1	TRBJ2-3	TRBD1	CASSGGQGTDTQYF	TGCGCCAGCTCGGGGGGACAGGGAACAGATACGCAGTATTTT
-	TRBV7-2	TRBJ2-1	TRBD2	CASSLEGLAGKPTNNEQFF	TGTGCCAGCAGCTTAGAGGGACTAGCGGGTAAACCTACGAACAATGAGCAGTTCTTC
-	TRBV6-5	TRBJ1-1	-	CASSSRGTLNTEAFF	TGTGCCAGCAGCTCCCGCGGGACGCTGAACACTGAAGCTTTCTTT
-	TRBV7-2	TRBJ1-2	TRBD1	CASSLGTGVDYGYTF	TGTGCCAGCAGCCTTGGGACAGGGGTTGACTATGGCTACACCTTC
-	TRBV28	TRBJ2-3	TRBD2	CASRLAGVGTQYF	TGTGCCAGCAGACTAGCGGGAGTAGGGACGCAGTATTTT
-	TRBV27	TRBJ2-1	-	CASSPYSYNEQFF	TGTGCCAGCAGTCCCTACTCCTACAATGAGCAGTTCTTC
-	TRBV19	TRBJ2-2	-	CASRTGANTGELFF	TGTGCCAGTAGGACAGGTGCGAACACCGGGGAGCTGTTTTTT
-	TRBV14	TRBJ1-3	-	CASSQARGNRDGNTIYF	TGTGCCAGCAGCCAAGCAAGGGGAAACAGGGATGGAAACACCATATATTTT
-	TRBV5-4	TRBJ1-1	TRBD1	CASKPGQGMNTEAFF	TGTGCCAGCAAACCGGGACAGGGGATGAACACTGAAGCTTTCTTT
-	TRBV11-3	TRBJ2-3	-	CASSSGRGIITDTQYF	TGTGCCAGCAGCTCTGGCAGGGGAATAATCACAGATACGCAGTATTTT
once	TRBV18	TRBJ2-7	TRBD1	CASSPGQGTGYEQYF	TGTGCCAGCTCGCCGGGACAGGGGACAGGCTACGAGCAGTACTTC
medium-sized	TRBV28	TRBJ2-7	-	CASSSAATWARYEQYF	TGTGCCAGCAGTTCCGCCGCGACCTGGGCCCGGTACGAGCAGTACTTC
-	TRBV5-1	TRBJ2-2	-	CASSADLNTGELFF	TGCGCCAGCAGCGCCGACTTGAACACCGGGGAGCTGTTTTTT